This TCR beta chain was captured in a study of T cells in Graves' hyperthyroidism and ophthalmopathy. Study as a whole: Peripheral blood samples were taken at initial diagnosis, prior to any treatment.

Researchers barred patients who had uncontrolled infection, other autoimmune disease, pregnancy or lactation. Turning to this clonotype: Antigen: not known.

RNA transcripts served as the template for amplifying TCR beta CDR3 regions. The HTBI primer set served for first-round RT-PCR of the TCR CDR3. TCRdb re-analysed the multiplex PCR reads in MiXCR, keeping a single row per CDR3 protein. The sample lists a few hundred thousand distinct CDR3 sequences, roughly a fifth occurring once. Findings and caveats of the study: Model output signaled ophthalmopathy a median roughly 6.5 months ahead of onset.

The TCR comes from a man in his fifties with Graves' ophthalmopathy. The source material was blood.

CDR3 in amino acids: CSAMGVHEAFF. CDR3 sequence (DNA): TGCAGTGCTATGGGGGTGCATGAAGCTTTCTTT. V and J are TRBV20-1 and TRBJ1-1; D possibly corresponds to TRBD1 (5 bases). The CDR3 length is 11 residues. Germline lookup yields CDR1 DFQATT and CDR2 SNEGSKA (reference sequence). Trimming stripped 4 bases from V and 7 bases from J, with 10 bases between.